This T cell receptor (beta chain) was observed in a study of T cells after posttransplantation cyclophosphamide. Overall study results and limits: Later blood repertoires were often dominated by clones from the donor CD8+ memory compartment. Blood and skin or GI T cell repertoires showed limited TRB overlap. TRB clonality was highly associated with recipient CMV seropositivity and reactivation.

The CDR3 is 16 amino acids. The germline V and J ends were trimmed by 3 bases and 9 bases, with 21 bases remaining between them. CDR1 and CDR2 from the germline V gene are GTSNPN and SVGIG (reference sequence). TCRdb's copy holds only in-frame clones and misses some; the assay was immunoSEQ multiplex PCR. The sample shows tens of thousands of clones, around 73% of them seen only once. About this clone: Its specificity is unknown.

This related bone marrow graft donor gave peripheral blood on the day of marrow donation. The chain recombines TRBV30 with TRBJ1-6; tentatively, D is TRBD1 (5 bases). This receptor was obtained from a woman between 55 and 75 years old in good health, CMV-negative, and a related stem cell transplant donor. Sequencing was done on a sample of memory CD4+ T cells sorted from PBMCs. The CDR3 protein is CAWSPMMTVRGSPLHF. Written as DNA, the CDR3 is TGTGCCTGGAGCCCAATGATGACAGTGCGAGGTTCACCCCTCCACTTT.